This TCR beta chain was found in a study of OX40 agonist ivuxolimab in advanced cancers. The protocol was immunoSEQ multiplex PCR, while the TCRdb copy is restricted to in-frame clones and leaves out a portion. Of roughly 61,000 clones in the sample, roughly nine tenths were seen once. With 1 base removed from V and 0 bases from J, the gap between germline ends came to 11 bases. CDR3 length: 16 residues. CDR1 is MNHNY and CDR2 is SVGAGI in the germline V gene (reference sequence). Of note for this clone: The antigen remains undetermined.

The study's findings and limits: Clones of CD4+ and CD8+ blood T cells grew by week 6 at doses of 0.1 to 3.0 mg/kg. Among T cells, CD8+ cells averaged more expanded clones than CD4+ cells. Researchers did not determine the expanded peripheral T cells' antigen specificity.

The clonotype was recovered from an adult with an advanced solid tumor such as melanoma, head and neck, liver or kidney cancer. The starting material was CD4+ or CD8+ T cells sorted from blood, obtained in a trial of the OX40 agonist ivuxolimab. The chain recombines TRBV6-6 with TRBJ2-3, with no clear D. In DNA, the CDR3 is TGTGCCAGCAGTTACTTATCCCCGACTAGCACAGATACGCAGTATTTT. Residues: CASSYLSPTSTDTQYF.